Listed here are 27 T cell receptor beta chains from one sample, sequenced in a study of shared clonotypes between healthy human individuals. Terminally differentiated effector memory CD45RA+ cells were left out of the naive CD8 fraction, which was CD45RO-negative and positively selected for CCR7. Assay: immunoSEQ multiplex PCR; the TCRdb copy retains only in-frame clones and omits some. This table holds around 1.9 million clones, 93% found once. The specimen sequenced was naive CD8+ T cells from PBMCs. The receptors were gathered from a man between 18 and 29 years old in good health. Some clones in this sample may be carry-over from other donors' samples.

The chain uses TRBV29-1 and TRBJ2-3; TRBD2 aligns across 8 bases. Trimming took 5 bases from V and 0 from J; bases not matched to a gene: 16. In germline, CDR1 is SQVTM, CDR2 ANQGSEA. The CDR3 loop spans 18 amino acids. The DNA of the CDR3 is TGCAGCGTTTGGCGCCCAAGGGGAGCGGGAGCTAGCACAGATACGCAGTATTTT. This encodes CSVWRPRGAGASTDTQYF.

The rearrangement joins TRBV4-2 to TRBJ2-7; 7 nucleotides align to TRBD2. From germline, CDR1 is LGHNA and CDR2 YNFKEQ. V shed 0 bases, J shed 3 bases, and the junction held 8 bases outside the gene matches. This CDR3 is 16 amino acids long. This CDR3 reads CASSQDAGEGLYEQYF. CDR3 sequence (DNA): TGTGCCAGCAGCCAAGATGCGGGGGAGGGCCTCTACGAGCAGTACTTC.

The V gene is TRBV29-1, the J gene TRBJ2-7; 7 positions match TRBD1. The germline CDR1 and CDR2 sequences are SQVTM and ANQGSEA. J gave up 2 bases and V 4 bases, and 8 bases lay outside the gene matches. The CDR3 has 14 residues. In nucleotides, the CDR3 is TGCAGCGTTGGTAGAGGAGACAGGGCCTACGAGCAGTACTTC. Its protein is CSVGRGDRAYEQYF.

V gene TRBV12-5 combines with J gene TRBJ2-2, with D unresolved. Germline V gene lookup returns CDR1 LGHNT and CDR2 FRNRAP. The CDR3 extends over 12 amino acids. V lost 2 bases and J lost 6, with 4 bases in between. This CDR3 is CASGLLPGELFF. In DNA form, the CDR3 reads TGTGCTAGTGGTTTGCTTCCCGGGGAGCTGTTTTTT.

V and J are TRBV10-3 and TRBJ2-7; D remains unclear. Trimming cost V 3 bases and J 2 bases, with 14 bases left between them. The CDR3 runs 15 residues. Germline loops: CDR1 ENHRY, CDR2 SYGVKD. CDR3 DNA sequence: TGTGCCATCAGTGAACTGCAGGCGAAACCCTACGAGCAGTACTTC. Its translation is CAISELQAKPYEQYF.

The rearrangement uses TRBV28 and TRBJ2-3; D unclear. V was cut by 5 bases and J by 0 bases, with 12 bases left in between. The CDR3 extends over 15 amino acids. Germline lookup yields CDR1 MDHEN and CDR2 SYDVKM. The CDR3 DNA reads TGTGCCAGCAGTCCTGGAACAACTAGCACAGATACGCAGTATTTT. This codes for CASSPGTTSTDTQYF.

The DNA for the CDR3 is TGTGCCAGCAGCTTTTGGGGGACAGGGTCCCCCGGGGAGCTGTTTTTT. Protein: CASSFWGTGSPGELFF. The genes are TRBV7-8 and TRBJ2-2, with 9 positions matching TRBD1. The junction had 8 bases not matched to a gene; V was cut back by 3 bases and J by 6 bases. Germline CDR1 SGHVS, CDR2 FQNEAQ. This CDR3 has 16 residues.

This chain uses TRBV15 with TRBJ1-5; D is possibly TRBD1 (6 bases). This CDR3 spans 13 amino acids. Germline V gene lookup returns CDR1 LNHNV and CDR2 YYDKDF (reference sequence). V lost 3 bases and J lost 6, with 9 bases in between. CDR3 in amino acids: CATSRAGVQPQHF. The CDR3 DNA sequence: TGTGCCACCAGCAGGGCAGGGGTTCAGCCCCAGCATTTT.

The chain has TRBV4-1 and TRBJ2-3, with 13 bases fitting TRBD2. After removal of 6 bases from V and 5 bases from J, the junction contained 8 bases not matched to a gene. The CDR3 is 16 amino acids. Germline V CDR1 and CDR2: MGHRA, YSYEKL. The DNA of the CDR3 is TGCGCCAGCAGTCTCGGACTAGCGGGAGTTGTAGATACGCAGTATTTT. The encoded protein is CASSLGLAGVVDTQYF.

The chain recombines TRBV28 with TRBJ1-2; 12 bases map to TRBD1. V lost 6 bases, J lost 4 bases, and 15 bases stayed unmatched. CDR1 and CDR2 from the germline V gene are MDHEN and SYDVKM. This CDR3 comprises 18 residues. The CDR3 bases are TGTGCCAGCAGGTCGGTTCTGGGACAGGGGGCTATCGGCTATGGCTACACCTTC. This encodes CASRSVLGQGAIGYGYTF.

The rearrangement links TRBV30 to TRBJ2-1, with 7 bases that match TRBD1. Germline CDR1 reads GTSNPN; CDR2 reads SVGIG (reference sequence). The V gene end was trimmed by 3 bases and the J gene end by 6 bases; junction bases not matched to a gene: 11. The CDR3 is 15 residues long. The CDR3 nucleotides are TGTGCCTGGAGAGAGACAGGGCGACCGAGCAATGAGCAGTTCTTC. It encodes CAWRETGRPSNEQFF.

Regarding this clone: In the same sample, other DNA sequences code for this CDR3. This chain connects TRBV7-9 to TRBJ1-1; D ambiguous. The V end was cut by 5 bases, the J end by 4 bases, with 8 bases between. CDR1 SEHNR and CDR2 FQNEAQ come from the germline V gene (reference sequence). This CDR3 has 12 residues. CDR3 loop: CASSPEGTEAFF. Here the CDR3 DNA reads TGTGCCAGCAGCCCGGAGGGCACTGAAGCTTTCTTT.

The chain recombines TRBV7-9 with TRBJ2-5; 10 positions match TRBD2. CDR1 is SEHNR, CDR2 FQNEAQ, per germline (reference sequence). This CDR3 region has 15 residues. The V segment lost 5 bases and the J segment 2 bases; nucleotides outside the gene matches: 5. CDR3 residues: CASSQREGLQETQYF. CDR3 coding DNA: TGTGCCAGCAGCCAGCGGGAGGGCCTTCAAGAGACCCAGTACTTC.

This chain uses TRBV13 with TRBJ2-3, with D tentatively TRBD1 (5 bases). The V gene lost 3 bases and the J gene lost 6 bases, with 7 bases spanning the gap. Looked up from germline, CDR1 is PRHDT and CDR2 is FYEKMQ (reference sequence). The CDR3 runs to 12 residues. The CDR3 loop is CASSFRVDTQYF. The CDR3 DNA reads as TGTGCCAGCAGCTTCAGGGTGGATACGCAGTATTTT.

This clone was counted a single time. The V and J genes are TRBV2 and TRBJ1-1, with 10 nucleotides matching TRBD1. Germline V gene data show CDR1 as SNHLY and CDR2 as FYNNEI. V lost 6 bases to trimming and J lost 4 bases; unmatched junction nucleotides: 2. This CDR3 comprises 13 residues. The CDR3 DNA reads as TGTGCCAGCAGGAGGACAGGGGGCACTGAAGCTTTCTTT. Residues: CASRRTGGTEAFF.

V usage is TRBV7-9 and J usage is TRBJ1-1; D is unclear. Trimming removed 1 base from V and 4 bases from J, with 10 bases in between. Germline CDR1 and CDR2: SEHNR and FQNEAQ (reference sequence). The CDR3 sequence is 14 residues long. CDR3 sequence: CASSLGYVGTEAFF. The DNA of the CDR3 is TGTGCCAGCAGCTTAGGGTATGTCGGCACTGAAGCTTTCTTT.

With regard to this clone: Other DNA sequences in the same sample also yield this CDR3. The rearrangement joins TRBV9 to TRBJ2-7; no reliable D call. Germline V lookup: CDR1 SGDLS, CDR2 YYNGEE. The CDR3 is 13 amino acids. Trimming cost V 2 bases and J 2 bases, with 8 bases left between them. The CDR3 sequence is CASSVGDTYEQYF. The DNA for the CDR3 is TGTGCCAGCAGCGTTGGCGATACCTACGAGCAGTACTTC.

This sequence joins TRBV7-9 and TRBJ2-5; 10 nucleotides match TRBD2. The CDR3 length is 17 residues. CDR1 and CDR2 (germline): SEHNR, FQNEAQ (reference sequence). After removal of 2 bases from V and 3 bases from J, the junction contained 9 bases not matched to a gene. CDR3 in amino acids: CASSLPTLGLAEETQYF. CDR3 sequence (DNA): TGTGCCAGCAGCTTACCCACGCTCGGACTAGCGGAAGAGACCCAGTACTTC.

The V gene is TRBV27, the J gene TRBJ2-7; D uncertain. The length of the CDR3 is 13 residues. Trimming took off 0 bases at V and 6 bases at J, with 9 bases between the two ends. CDR1 MNHEY and CDR2 SMNVEV come from the germline V gene (reference sequence). CDR3 region: CASSLSVGFEQYF. The DNA for the CDR3 is TGTGCCAGCAGTTTATCGGTAGGGTTCGAGCAGTACTTC.

This clone was observed once. The chain combines TRBV19 with TRBJ2-2; D remains ambiguous. With 2 bases removed from V and 7 bases from J, the gap between germline ends came to 8 bases. The CDR3 is made up of 13 amino acids. Germline CDR1 LNHDA, CDR2 SQIVND (reference sequence). The CDR3 loop is CASSIIWLGELFF. DNA for the CDR3: TGTGCCAGTAGTATAATCTGGCTCGGGGAGCTGTTTTTT.

The gene calls are TRBV7-3 and TRBJ2-7; no reliable D call. CDR3 size: 13 residues. V lost 0 bases, J lost 6 bases, and 9 bases lay in between. Germline CDR1 reads SGHTA; CDR2 reads FQGTGA. The CDR3 loop is CASSLTAASEQYF. CDR3 in DNA: TGTGCCAGCAGCTTAACGGCGGCCTCCGAGCAGTACTTC.

The chain recombines TRBV14 with TRBJ1-2; no definite D call. The CDR3 is 15 amino acids. Germline V gene sequence: CDR1 SGHDN, CDR2 FVKESK. The V end lost 0 bases, the J end lost 3 bases, and 11 bases lay between the germline ends. The chain's CDR3 is CASSQDRYSHYGYTF. The CDR3 DNA follows: TGTGCCAGCAGCCAAGATCGCTACAGCCACTATGGCTACACCTTC.

The CDR3 DNA reads as TGTGCCAGCAGTTTATACCTAGCGGGAGGGTCAGAGACCCAGTACTTC. This codes for CASSLYLAGGSETQYF. V and J are TRBV28 and TRBJ2-5; 12 bases align to TRBD2. CDR3 length: 16 amino acids. The germline V gene has CDR1 MDHEN and CDR2 SYDVKM. Trimming at V came to 1 base and at J to 4 bases, leaving 4 bases not matched to a gene.

The J gene is TRBJ2-2, the V gene TRBV6-1; D is perhaps TRBD1 or TRBD2 (5 bases each). Germline CDR1 and CDR2: MNHNS and SASEGT. V lost 4 bases, J lost 5 bases, and 17 bases lay in between. This CDR3 is built from 16 residues. CDR3 nucleotide sequence: TGTGCCAGCAGTGCCCGGCCTGGGGGTCGGACCGGGGAGCTGTTTTTT. Translation: CASSARPGGRTGELFF.

Only one count was recorded for this clone. One end of the junction does not line up with germline, which may come from a read error. The chain couples TRBV5-6 to TRBJ2-1, with a tentative D call TRBD1 (6 bases). This CDR3 contains 12 residues. The germline CDR1 and CDR2 sequences are SGHDT and YYEEEE. The CDR3 reads CASSDRDTLTVF. CDR3 nucleotides: TGTGCCAGCAGCGACCGGGACACGCTCACGGTCTTC.

On this clone: The same CDR3 can be traced to other DNA sequences in this sample. The chain joins TRBV27 to TRBJ1-5; D is possibly TRBD1 (6 bases). V was shortened by 3 bases and J by 5 bases, with 11 bases between the two germline ends. CDR3 length: 14 residues. The germline V gene encodes CDR1 MNHEY and CDR2 SMNVEV (reference sequence). The DNA for the CDR3 is TGTGCCAGCAGTTTTAGGGCAGGGGATCAGCCCCAGCATTTT. It is translated as CASSFRAGDQPQHF.

This clone was observed a single time. This sample includes further DNA sequences coding for the same CDR3. V usage is TRBV5-4 and J usage is TRBJ2-1; 10 bases line up with TRBD2. CDR3 length equals 15 residues. The V gene end was trimmed by 4 bases and the J gene end by 2 bases; junction bases not matched to a gene: 3. Germline CDR1 reads SGHNT; CDR2 reads YYREEE (reference sequence). CDR3 nucleotides: TGTGCCAGCAGCCTAGCGGGAGTCCCCTACAATGAGCAGTTCTTC. Its translation: CASSLAGVPYNEQFF. Drawing the rest from reference TRBV5-4 and TRBJ2-1, the complete variable domain is ETGVTQSPTHLIKTRGQQVTLRCSSQSGHNTVSWYQQALGQGPQFIFQYYREEENGRGNFPPRFSGLQFPNYSSELNVNALELDDSALYLCASSLAGVPYNEQFFGPGTRLTVL.